The clone carrying this T cell receptor beta chain was detected once. This record belongs to a study of blood T cell repertoires in COVID-19. Study information: The origin of the acute and convalescent COVID-19 samples was the United States, Italy and Spain. PBMCs, B-cell-depleted T cells, or T cells provided the cDNA or gDNA that made up the material.

Source study methods: Estimated nucleated cell counts came from reference gene primer amplification. Only in-frame clones appear in the TCRdb table, and some are missing; sequencing was by immunoSEQ multiplex PCR. That table furnishes V, J and clone size, whereas the DNA furnished D and trimming. The sample consists of about 200,000 clones, about 88% of them appearing once. There are 13 residues in the CDR3. V was shortened by 3 bases and J by 7 bases, with 15 bases between the two germline ends. From germline, CDR1 is GTSNPN and CDR2 SVGIG (reference sequence). The specimen sequenced was peripheral blood. This chain uses TRBV30 with TRBJ2-5; D call uncertain. This clonotype was sampled from a woman aged 40 to 50 who had recovered from COVID-19. CDR3 protein: CAWSQGNPGTQYF. CDR3 sequence (DNA): TGTGCCTGGAGCCAAGGTAATCCAGGGACCCAGTACTTC.